This TCR beta chain is drawn from a study of cytomegalovirus exposure and HLA in healthy donors. The trim removed 5 bases at V and 0 bases at J, leaving 21 bases unmatched. The CDR3 runs 21 residues. Germline-derived CDR1 and CDR2 are MDHEN and SYDVKM. Primers: 60 Vbeta forward and 13 Jbeta reverse. Clones were sequenced by immunoSEQ multiplex PCR, and TCRdb holds only the in-frame ones, with some missing. The sample records more than 85,000 clones, 65% to 90% being singletons. Points on this clone: Its cognate antigen is unknown.

Findings of the study overall: It was reportedly the case that the classifier diagnosed cytomegalovirus status with high specificity and sensitivity. 87-base-pair reads could not separate some V segments, including TRBV6-2 and TRBV6-3.

The V and J genes are TRBV28 and TRBJ2-4, with 8 bases matching TRBD2. The receptor was derived from a woman aged 18-29 years in good health and CMV-seronegative. Material for sequencing was PBMCs. The CDR3 region is CASSPALQRERGNVAKNIQYF. The CDR3 bases are TGTGCCAGCAGTCCCGCCCTCCAGCGGGAGAGGGGGAACGTAGCCAAAAACATTCAGTACTTC. Full variable domain (remainder filled in from reference TRBV28 and TRBJ2-4): DVKVTQSSRYLVKRTGEKVFLECVQDMDHENMFWYRQDPGLGLRLIYFSYDVKMKEKGDIPEGYSVSREKKERFSLILESASTNQTSMYLCASSPALQRERGNVAKNIQYFGAGTRLSVL.